This T cell receptor beta chain emerged from a study of shared clonotypes between healthy human individuals (dated by TCRdb to about 2020). For context, the study as a whole: Two women and a few men aged 18 to 49 years were included in the cohort. Per donor, three plates each were used for CD4 naive and CD4 memory, two for CD8 naive, and one for CD8 memory. The study deeply sequenced blood TCR repertoires of roughly five healthy adults to estimate repertoire size and the extent of clonotype sharing between individuals. Different laboratories and diverse techniques were used to prepare libraries and sequence TCR repertoires, to increase sequencing depth and limit assay-specific biases. Between about 0.85 and 9.5 billion PBMCs per donor were obtained by leukapheresis. Findings and caveats that apply to the study as a whole: The small number of donors limited the genetic and exposure-history diversity represented. Larger estimated clonotype richness was generally found for naive subsets than for memory subsets. Sampling was limited to blood, and TCR repertoires in tissue likely differ from TCR repertoires in blood. Higher generation probabilities were observed for clonotypes shared by all four sorted-subset donors than for non-shared clonotypes. Incomplete sequencing was indicated by rarefaction of sorted-subset datasets, despite the large sequencing depth. Pairwise subsampling indicated that sequencing depth was expected to affect the degree of clonotype sharing among donors. Across a handful of donors, around 5% of naive CD4, over 3% of naive CD8, around 2.1% of memory CD4, and roughly 0.41% of memory CD8 clonotypes were shared.

V gives up 5 bases and J gives up 9 bases, and the segment between their germline ends measures 14 bases. From the cysteine up to the phenylalanine, the CDR3 has a length of 13 residues. The sequence is cut down to CDR3 DNA, 39 bases in frame from base 1. CDR1 and CDR2 are read off the germline V gene (reference sequence) as SEHNR and FQNEAQ. About this clone itself: Its antigen is still unknown. The record has no base qualities; no much larger clone is one base away.

CD8 naive samples were obtained by positive selection for CCR7 among CD45RO-negative cells, yielding a CD45RA+CCR7+ population from which TemRA cells were excluded. The donors were healthy, HIV-negative adults with no recently reported acute infections or vaccinations. Every donor was a Caucasian adult residing in Nashville, Tennessee, USA. Blood was collected by leukapheresis, and PBMCs were isolated by Ficoll-Histopaque density gradient centrifugation and then cryopreserved in liquid nitrogen vapor phase. Analytical flow cytometry was used to check the purity and quantity of every magnetically sorted T cell population. Genomic DNA was isolated from each sorted fraction and quantified by UV absorbance on a Nanodrop 2000c. TCR CDR3 regions were amplified from genomic DNA by multiplex PCR using the deep immunoSEQ assay. Genomic DNA extracted from each cell subset was distributed evenly over all wells of several immunoSEQ 96-well plates, and each plate served as one replicate. For sorted subsets, roughly 200 ng of genomic DNA, equivalent to around 29,000 T cell genomes, went into each replicate PCR. The purified libraries were quantified using a Qubit 3.0 fluorometer, sized with a Bioanalyzer 2100, and then quantified again using the KAPA Library Quantification kit. Every immunoSEQ 96-well plate was sequenced on a separate single-read 150-cycle Illumina NextSeq 550 flow cell. Concerning the study's data processing: Because the immunoSEQ output held only junctional sequences and lacked quality scores, the filtering could not match the filtering applied to full-length reads. Sequences were annotated with PyIR, a Python wrapper for IgBLAST v1.9, and V/J genes and CDR3 were assigned using IMGT germline references. Reads with weak V/J assignments (E-value above 1e-6), missing CDR3, stop codons, out-of-frame junctions, or ambiguous translated residues were removed. A V3J clonotype was defined by an identical inferred V gene, J gene, and CDR3 amino acid sequence. Percentage overlap between repertoires was calculated by dividing the number of shared unique clonotypes by the size of the smaller repertoire. Repertoire richness was assessed with RTK rarefaction, the Chao1 estimator, and Recon v2.1 estimates of unobserved clonotypes. Generation probabilities were computed with OLGA for all TCRbeta clonotypes obtained by the gDNA method from several donors. Not all clones reach the TCRdb copy of this immuneACCESS table, which keeps in-frame sequences only. Checked studies attribute under half of the gap to unresolved V genes and leave the rest unexplained. The D gene and trimming were derived from the DNA, and the V and J assignments and clone size from that table. The sample table records nearly 2 million clones; approximately 95% of these occur just once. Of the sample, 1% to 1.5% is held by the ten largest clones.

This sequence was found in a man between 18 and 35 years old in good health. Rearrangement joined TRBV7-9 to TRBJ2-1; perhaps TRBD2 is the D gene, with 5 bases matching. Specimen: naive CD8+ T cells sorted from blood. The cell subset or site tag for this specimen amounts to: CD45RA+CCR7+. In nucleotide form, the sequence is TGTGCCAGCAGCGGACTCGTTACTACTGAGCAGTTCTTC. It translates to CASSGLVTTEQFF.